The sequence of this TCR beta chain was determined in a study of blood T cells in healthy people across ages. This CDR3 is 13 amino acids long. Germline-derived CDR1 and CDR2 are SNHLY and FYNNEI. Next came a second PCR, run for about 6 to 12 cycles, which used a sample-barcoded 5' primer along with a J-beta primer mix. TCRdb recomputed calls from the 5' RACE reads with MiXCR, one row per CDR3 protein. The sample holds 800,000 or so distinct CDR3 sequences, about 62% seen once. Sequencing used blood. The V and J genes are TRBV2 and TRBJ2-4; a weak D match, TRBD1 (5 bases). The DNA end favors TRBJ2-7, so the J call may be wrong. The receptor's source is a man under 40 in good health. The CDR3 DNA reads TGTGCCAGCAGTGCCCGACAGCCCTACGAGCAGTACTTC. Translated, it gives CASSARQPYEQYF.